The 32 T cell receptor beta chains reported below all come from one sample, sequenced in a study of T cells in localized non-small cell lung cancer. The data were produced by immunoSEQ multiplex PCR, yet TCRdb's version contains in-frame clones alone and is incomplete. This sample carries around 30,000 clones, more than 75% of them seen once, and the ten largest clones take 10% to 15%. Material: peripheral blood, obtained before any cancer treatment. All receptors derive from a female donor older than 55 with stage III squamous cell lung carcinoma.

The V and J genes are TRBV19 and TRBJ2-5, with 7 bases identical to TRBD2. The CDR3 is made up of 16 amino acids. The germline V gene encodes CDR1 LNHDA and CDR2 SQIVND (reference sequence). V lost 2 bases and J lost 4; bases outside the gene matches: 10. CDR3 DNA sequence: TGTGCCAGTAGTATATTTGGGAGGGGCGGGACAGAGACCCAGTACTTC. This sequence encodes CASSIFGRGGTETQYF.

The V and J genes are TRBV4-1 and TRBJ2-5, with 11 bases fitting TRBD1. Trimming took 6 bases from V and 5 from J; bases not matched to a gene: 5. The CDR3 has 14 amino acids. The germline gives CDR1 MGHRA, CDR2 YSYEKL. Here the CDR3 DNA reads TGCGCCAGCAGGGGACAGGGGGAAGGGGAGACCCAGTACTTC. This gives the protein CASRGQGEGETQYF.

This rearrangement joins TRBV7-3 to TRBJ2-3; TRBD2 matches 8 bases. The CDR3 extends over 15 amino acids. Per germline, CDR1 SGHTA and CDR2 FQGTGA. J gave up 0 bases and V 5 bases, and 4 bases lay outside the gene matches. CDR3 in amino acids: CASSPGGVSTDTQYF. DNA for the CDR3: TGTGCCAGCAGCCCCGGGGGGGTAAGCACAGATACGCAGTATTTT.

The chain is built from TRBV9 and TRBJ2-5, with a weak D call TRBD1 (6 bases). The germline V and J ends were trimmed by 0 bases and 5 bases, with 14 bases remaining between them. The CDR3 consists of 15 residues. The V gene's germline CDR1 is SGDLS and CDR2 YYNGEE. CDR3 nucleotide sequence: TGTGCCAGCAGCGTAGCGACGACAGGATCTGAGACCCAGTACTTC. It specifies CASSVATTGSETQYF.

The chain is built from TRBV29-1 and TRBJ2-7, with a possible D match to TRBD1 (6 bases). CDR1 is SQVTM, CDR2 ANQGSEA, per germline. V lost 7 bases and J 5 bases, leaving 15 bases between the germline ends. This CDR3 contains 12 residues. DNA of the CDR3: TGCAGCGCAGGACTGACAGGTAACGAGCAGTACTTC. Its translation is CSAGLTGNEQYF.

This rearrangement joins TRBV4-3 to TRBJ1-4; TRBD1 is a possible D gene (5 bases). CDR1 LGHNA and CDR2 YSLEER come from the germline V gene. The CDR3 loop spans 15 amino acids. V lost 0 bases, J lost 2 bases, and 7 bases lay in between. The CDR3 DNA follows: TGCGCCAGCAGCCAAGAGGGGGGGACTAATGAAAAACTGTTTTTT. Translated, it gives CASSQEGGTNEKLFF.

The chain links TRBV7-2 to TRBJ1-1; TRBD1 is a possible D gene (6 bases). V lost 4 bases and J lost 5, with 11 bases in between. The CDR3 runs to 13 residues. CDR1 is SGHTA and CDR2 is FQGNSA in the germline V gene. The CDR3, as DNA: TGTGCCAGCAGCTCTAACAGGGTGACTGAAGCTTTCTTT. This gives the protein CASSSNRVTEAFF.

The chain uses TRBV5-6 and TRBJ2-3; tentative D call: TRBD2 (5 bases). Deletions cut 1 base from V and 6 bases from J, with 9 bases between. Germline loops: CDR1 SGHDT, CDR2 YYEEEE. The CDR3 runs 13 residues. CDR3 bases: TGTGCCAGCAGCTTGCAAGCGGTCGATACGCAGTATTTT. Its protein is CASSLQAVDTQYF.

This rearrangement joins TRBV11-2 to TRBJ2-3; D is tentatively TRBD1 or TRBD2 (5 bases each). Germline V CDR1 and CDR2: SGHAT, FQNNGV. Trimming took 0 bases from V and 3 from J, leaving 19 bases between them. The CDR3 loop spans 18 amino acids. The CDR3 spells CASSLDPPGALRTDTQYF. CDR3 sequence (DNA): TGTGCCAGCAGCTTAGATCCCCCCGGGGCCCTCCGGACAGATACGCAGTATTTT.

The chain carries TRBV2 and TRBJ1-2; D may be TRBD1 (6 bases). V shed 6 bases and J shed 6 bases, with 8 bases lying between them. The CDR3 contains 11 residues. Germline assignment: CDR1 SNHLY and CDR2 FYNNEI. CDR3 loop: CASSQGNGYTF. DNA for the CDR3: TGTGCCAGCAGCCAGGGGAATGGCTACACCTTC.

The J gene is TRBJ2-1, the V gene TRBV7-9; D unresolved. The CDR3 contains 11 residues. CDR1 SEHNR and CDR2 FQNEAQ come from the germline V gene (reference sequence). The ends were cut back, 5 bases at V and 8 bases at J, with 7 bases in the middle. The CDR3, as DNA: TGTGCCAGCAGCCTTAATGATGAGCAGTTCTTC. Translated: CASSLNDEQFF.

The CDR3 spells CAINTGGPTDTQYF. The CDR3 nucleotides read TGTGCCATCAACACGGGGGGGCCGACAGATACGCAGTATTTT. The chain employs TRBV10-3 and TRBJ2-3; 8 nucleotides agree with TRBD2. V trimming: 7 bases; J trimming: 3 bases; junction bases outside the gene matches: 6. CDR1 is ENHRY, CDR2 SYGVKD, per germline. This CDR3 is 14 amino acids long.

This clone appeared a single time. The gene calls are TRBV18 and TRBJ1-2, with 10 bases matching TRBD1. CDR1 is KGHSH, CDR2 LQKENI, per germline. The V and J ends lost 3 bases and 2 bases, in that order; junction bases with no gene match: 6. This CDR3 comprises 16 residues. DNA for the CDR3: TGTGCCAGCTCACCCGCCGGGACAGGGGTGAACTATGGCTACACCTTC. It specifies CASSPAGTGVNYGYTF.

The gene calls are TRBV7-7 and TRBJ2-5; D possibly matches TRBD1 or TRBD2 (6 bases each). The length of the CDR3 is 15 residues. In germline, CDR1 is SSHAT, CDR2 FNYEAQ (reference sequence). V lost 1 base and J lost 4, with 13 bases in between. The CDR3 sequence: CASSLGGGPVETQYF. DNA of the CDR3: TGTGCCAGCAGCTTAGGTGGGGGGCCGGTAGAGACCCAGTACTTC.

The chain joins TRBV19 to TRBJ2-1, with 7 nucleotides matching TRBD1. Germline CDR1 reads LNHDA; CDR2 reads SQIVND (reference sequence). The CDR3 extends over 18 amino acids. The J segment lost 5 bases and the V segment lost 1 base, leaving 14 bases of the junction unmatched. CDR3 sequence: CASSIAGIWDSGNNEQFF. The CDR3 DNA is TGTGCCAGTAGTATAGCCGGCATATGGGACAGTGGGAACAATGAGCAGTTCTTC.

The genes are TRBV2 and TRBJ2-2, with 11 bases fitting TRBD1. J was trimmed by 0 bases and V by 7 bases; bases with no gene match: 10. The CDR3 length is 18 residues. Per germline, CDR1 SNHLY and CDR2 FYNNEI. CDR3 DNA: TGTGCCAGCACTGATCACGGGACAGGGGGGCCGAACACCGGGGAGCTGTTTTTT. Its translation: CASTDHGTGGPNTGELFF.

In DNA, the CDR3 is TGTGCCAGCAGCAAAGACTGCTATGAGCAGTTCTTC. Amino acids: CASSKDCYEQFF. J is TRBJ2-1 and V is TRBV21-1; the tabulated D call, TRBD2, remains unverified against the DNA. TRBV21-1 counts as a pseudogene. This CDR3 has 12 residues.

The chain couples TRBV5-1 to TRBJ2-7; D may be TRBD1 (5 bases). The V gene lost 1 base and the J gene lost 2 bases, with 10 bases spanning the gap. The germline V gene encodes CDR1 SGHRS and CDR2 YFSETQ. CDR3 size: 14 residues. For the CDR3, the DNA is TGCGCCAGCAGCTTGACTACAGGAACCTACGAGCAGTACTTC. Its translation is CASSLTTGTYEQYF.

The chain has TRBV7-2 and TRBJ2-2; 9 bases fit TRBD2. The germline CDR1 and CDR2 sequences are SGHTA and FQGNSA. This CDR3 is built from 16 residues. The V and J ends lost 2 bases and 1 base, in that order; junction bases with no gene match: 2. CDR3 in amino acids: CASSLSGGRNTGELFF. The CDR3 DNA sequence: TGTGCCAGCAGCTTAAGCGGGGGGCGGAACACCGGGGAGCTGTTTTTT.

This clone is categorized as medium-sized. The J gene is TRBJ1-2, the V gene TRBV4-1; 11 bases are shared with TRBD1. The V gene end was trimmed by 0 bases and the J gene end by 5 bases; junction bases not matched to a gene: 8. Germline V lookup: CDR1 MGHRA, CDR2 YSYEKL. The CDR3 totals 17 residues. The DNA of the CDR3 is TGCGCCAGCAGCCAAGATACCCCCGGACAGGGGGCGTATGGCTACACCTTC. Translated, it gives CASSQDTPGQGAYGYTF.

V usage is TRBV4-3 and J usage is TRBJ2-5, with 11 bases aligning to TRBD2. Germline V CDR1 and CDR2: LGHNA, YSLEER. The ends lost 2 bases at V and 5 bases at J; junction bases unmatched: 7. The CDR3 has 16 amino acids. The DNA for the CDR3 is TGCGCCAGCAGCCAAAATAGCGGGGGGGCAACTGAGACCCAGTACTTC. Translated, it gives CASSQNSGGATETQYF.

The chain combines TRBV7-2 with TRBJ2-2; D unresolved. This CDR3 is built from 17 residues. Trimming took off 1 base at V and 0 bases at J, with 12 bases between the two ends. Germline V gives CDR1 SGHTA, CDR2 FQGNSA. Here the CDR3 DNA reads TGTGCCAGCAGCTTAGTGGTCGGCCCCGCGAACACCGGGGAGCTGTTTTTT. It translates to CASSLVVGPANTGELFF.

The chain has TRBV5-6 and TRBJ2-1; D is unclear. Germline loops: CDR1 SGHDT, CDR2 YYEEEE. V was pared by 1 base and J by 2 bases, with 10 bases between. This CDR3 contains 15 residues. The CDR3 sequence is CASSLIGQTYNEQFF. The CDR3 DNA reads TGTGCCAGCAGCTTGATAGGGCAGACCTACAATGAGCAGTTCTTC.

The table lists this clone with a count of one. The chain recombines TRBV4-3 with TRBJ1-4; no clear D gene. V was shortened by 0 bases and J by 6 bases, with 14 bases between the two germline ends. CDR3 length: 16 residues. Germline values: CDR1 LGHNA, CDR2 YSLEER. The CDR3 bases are TGCGCCAGCAGCCAAGATCCGGTGGGGTTAGATGAAAAACTGTTTTTT. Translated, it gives CASSQDPVGLDEKLFF.

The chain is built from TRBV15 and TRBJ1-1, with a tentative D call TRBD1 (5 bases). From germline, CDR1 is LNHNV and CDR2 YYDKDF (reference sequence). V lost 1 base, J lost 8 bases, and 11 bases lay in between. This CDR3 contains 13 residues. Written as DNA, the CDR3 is TGTGCCACCAGCAGAGGAGACAGTTCCGAAGCTTTCTTT. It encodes CATSRGDSSEAFF.

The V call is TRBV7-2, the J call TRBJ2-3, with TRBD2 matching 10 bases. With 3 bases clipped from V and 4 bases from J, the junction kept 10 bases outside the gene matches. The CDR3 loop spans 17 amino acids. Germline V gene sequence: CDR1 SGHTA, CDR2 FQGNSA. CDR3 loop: CASSFTLGTSASDTQYF. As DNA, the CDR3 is TGTGCCAGCAGCTTCACGCTCGGGACTAGCGCCTCAGATACGCAGTATTTT.

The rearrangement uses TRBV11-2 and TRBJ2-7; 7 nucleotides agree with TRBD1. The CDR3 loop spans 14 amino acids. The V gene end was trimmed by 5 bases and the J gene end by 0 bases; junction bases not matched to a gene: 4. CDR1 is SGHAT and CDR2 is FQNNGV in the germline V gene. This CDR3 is CASSIQGISYEQYF. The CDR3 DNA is TGTGCCAGCAGCATACAGGGGATCTCCTACGAGCAGTACTTC. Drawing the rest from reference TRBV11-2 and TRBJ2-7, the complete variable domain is EAGVAQSPRYKIIEKRQSVAFWCNPISGHATLYWYQQILGQGPKLLIQFQNNGVVDDSQLPKDRFSAERLKGVDSTLKIQPAKLEDSAVYLCASSIQGISYEQYFGPGTRLTVT.

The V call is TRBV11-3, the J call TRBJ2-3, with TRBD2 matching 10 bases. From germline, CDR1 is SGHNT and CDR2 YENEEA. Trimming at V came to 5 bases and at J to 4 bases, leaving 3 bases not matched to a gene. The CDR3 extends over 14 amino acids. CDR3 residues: CASSRSGRSDTQYF. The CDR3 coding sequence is TGTGCCAGCAGCCGTAGCGGGAGGTCAGATACGCAGTATTTT.

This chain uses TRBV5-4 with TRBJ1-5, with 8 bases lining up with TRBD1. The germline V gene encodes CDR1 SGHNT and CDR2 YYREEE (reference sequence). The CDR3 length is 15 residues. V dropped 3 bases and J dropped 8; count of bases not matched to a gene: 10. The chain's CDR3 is CASSSGGQAPEPQHF. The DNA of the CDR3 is TGTGCCAGCAGCTCAGGGGGACAGGCCCCTGAGCCCCAGCATTTT. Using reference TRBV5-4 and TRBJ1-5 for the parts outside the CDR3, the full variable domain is ETGVTQSPTHLIKTRGQQVTLRCSSQSGHNTVSWYQQALGQGPQFIFQYYREEENGRGNFPPRFSGLQFPNYSSELNVNALELDDSALYLCASSSGGQAPEPQHFGDGTRLSIL.

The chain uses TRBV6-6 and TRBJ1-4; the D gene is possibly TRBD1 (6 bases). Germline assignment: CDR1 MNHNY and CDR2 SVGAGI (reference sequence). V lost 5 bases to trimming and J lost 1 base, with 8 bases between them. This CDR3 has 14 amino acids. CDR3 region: CASSPGVTNEKLFF. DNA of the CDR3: TGTGCCAGCAGTCCAGGGGTAACTAATGAAAAACTGTTTTTT.

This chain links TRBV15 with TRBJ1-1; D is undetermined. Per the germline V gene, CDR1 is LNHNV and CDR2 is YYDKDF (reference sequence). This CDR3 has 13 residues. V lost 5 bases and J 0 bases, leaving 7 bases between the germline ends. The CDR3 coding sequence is TGTGCCACCAGCGCTACAATGAACACTGAAGCTTTCTTT. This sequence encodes CATSATMNTEAFF.

CDR3 in amino acids: CASSTPGLVVNEQFF. DNA of the CDR3: TGTGCCAGTAGTACACCGGGACTAGTGGTCAATGAGCAGTTCTTC. The V call is TRBV19, the J call TRBJ2-1, with 8 bases that match TRBD2. This CDR3 contains 15 residues. With 4 bases clipped from V and 6 bases from J, the junction kept 8 bases outside the gene matches. Germline CDR1 reads LNHDA; CDR2 reads SQIVND (reference sequence).